The 5 T cell receptor beta chains given below trace back to one sample, sequenced in a study of T cell changes during pregnancy in multiple sclerosis. Assay used: immunoSEQ multiplex PCR; TCRdb lists only in-frame clones, some missing. The table includes about 100,000 clones, about 90% detected once. Specimen: peripheral blood, collected after pregnancy. The receptor set was obtained from a female donor with multiple sclerosis, enrolled in a pregnancy study.

This chain uses TRBV7-8 with TRBJ1-5; D gene ambiguous. The V end lost 4 bases, the J end lost 1 base, and 11 bases lay between the germline ends. This CDR3 has 15 amino acids. Per germline, CDR1 SGHVS and CDR2 FQNEAQ. CDR3 DNA: TGTGCCAGCAGCTCATCGTCTGAGAGCAATCAGCCCCAGCATTTT. It translates to CASSSSSESNQPQHF.

As DNA, the CDR3 is TGTGCCAGCAGTTACTCGGATAGCGGACCCTACGAGCAGTACTTC. Translating gives CASSYSDSGPYEQYF. This chain uses TRBV6-5 with TRBJ2-7; D is perhaps TRBD2 (6 bases). This CDR3 region has 15 residues. Per the germline V gene, CDR1 is MNHEY and CDR2 is SVGAGI. V dropped 0 bases and J dropped 2 bases, with 11 bases sitting between them.

A word on this clone: This CDR3 is also generated by other DNA sequences in the sample. The chain uses TRBV4-3 and TRBJ1-2; 7 bases agree with TRBD1. CDR1 and CDR2 (germline): LGHNA, YSLEER. With 4 bases clipped from V and 4 bases from J, the junction kept 3 bases outside the gene matches. The CDR3 totals 13 residues. The CDR3 sequence is CASSRDRAYGYTF. In DNA, the CDR3 is TGCGCCAGCAGCCGAGACAGGGCCTATGGCTACACCTTC.

This chain joins TRBV11-3 and TRBJ1-2, with 8 bases lining up with TRBD1. J lost 5 bases, V lost 3 bases, and 11 bases had no gene match. Germline V gene lookup returns CDR1 SGHNT and CDR2 YENEEA. This CDR3 has 16 residues. CDR3 bases: TGTGCCAGCAGCTTTGCCCAGGGGGCGACTCTATATGGCTACACCTTC. It encodes CASSFAQGATLYGYTF.

The V gene is TRBV27, the J gene TRBJ2-7; D unclear. The V gene lost 4 bases and the J gene lost 3 bases, with 4 bases spanning the gap. CDR3 length equals 11 residues. Per germline, CDR1 MNHEY and CDR2 SMNVEV (reference sequence). The CDR3 DNA follows: TGTGCCAGCAGTTCTAGCTACGAGCAGTACTTC. Protein product: CASSSSYEQYF.